This TCR beta chain was identified during a study of T cell responses to AZD1222 COVID-19 vaccine. Broader study findings: Targets within unmutated variant regions were reportedly found for nearly half of spike-specific TCRs. It was only after the peak T cell response that any repertoires were sampled. Just five to seven AZD1222 recipients tested seropositive at baseline.

Profiled with immunoSEQ multiplex PCR; TCRdb holds only in-frame clones, not every one. Of 150,000 to 200,000 clones listed, about nine tenths are singletons. Worth noting for this clone: Its antigen is currently unknown.

The germline CDR1 and CDR2 sequences are LGHDT and YNNKEL (reference sequence). The CDR3 is 14 residues long. Trimming at V came to 0 bases and at J to 2 bases, leaving 1 base not matched to a gene. Investigators merged groups given second doses at roughly 4 or roughly 12 weeks. V gene TRBV3-1 (or the pseudogene TRBV3-2) combines with J gene TRBJ2-7; 7 positions match TRBD1. Source: peripheral blood, taken 28 days after the second AZD1222 dose. The TCR sequence derives from an adult who received the AZD1222 COVID-19 vaccine. CDR3 region: CASSQDQGAYEQYF. As DNA, the CDR3 is TGTGCCAGCAGCCAAGACCAGGGGGCCTACGAGCAGTACTTC.